These T cell receptor beta chains were read from a single sample in a study of response to subunit inactivated influenza vaccine. Using its own MiXCR run on the RT-PCR reads, TCRdb lists one record per CDR3 protein. The sample consists of 650,000 to 850,000 distinct CDR3 sequences, approximately 13% of them appearing once. The sequencing used PBMCs from blood, collected 14 to 15 days before vaccination. These receptors were obtained from a man aged 45 to 65 who received an inactivated influenza vaccine. The CDR3 runs from the conserved cysteine through the conserved F or W. The size entry is marked missing in some rows and otherwise reads once, few, many or a size class.

j_call clone_size v_call cdr3_length cdr3_aa
TRBJ1-6 few TRBV5-1 15 CASSLDRASNSPLHF
TRBJ2-2 - TRBV6-5 16 CASSWGRPGSAGELFF
TRBJ2-2 few TRBV10-3 12 CAIRPDTGELFF
TRBJ2-7 few TRBV4-2 15 CASSQATGGFYEQYF
TRBJ2-3 few TRBV6-2/TRBV6-3 18 CASSYSGVDRAGADTQYF
TRBJ2-1 - TRBV28 12 CASGLAGGVQFF
TRBJ2-1 few TRBV29-1 14 CSVEQGLRNNEQFF
TRBJ2-5 few TRBV5-1 15 CASSLSPRGQETQYF
TRBJ2-3 - TRBV10-3 14 CATSGTASTDTQYF
TRBJ2-7 - TRBV27 13 CASSQTPWYEQYF
TRBJ2-5 - TRBV20-1 15 CSASLLARIQETQYF
TRBJ2-3 many TRBV5-1 18 CASSADSGASGGTDTQYF
TRBJ2-2 few TRBV20-1 16 CSATGLAGPNTGELFF
TRBJ1-2 - TRBV11-1 19 CASSLGATAQAPGVSGYTF
TRBJ2-6 - TRBV12-3/TRBV12-4 16 CASRLQGASGANVLTF
TRBJ2-5 few TRBV20-1 13 CSATDSFQETQYF
TRBJ2-1 - TRBV24-1 15 CATSDPIWGYNEQFF
TRBJ1-1 - TRBV2 14 CASSEVHGNTEAFF
TRBJ2-2 many TRBV5-1 15 CASSEGLAGIGELFF
TRBJ2-2 few TRBV5-1 15 CASSLPRGVAGELFF
TRBJ2-2 - TRBV7-9 15 CASSTTGLAEGELFF
TRBJ2-4 - TRBV5-1 17 CASSSYGLAGAGNIQYF
TRBJ1-1 many TRBV12-3/TRBV12-4 16 CASSLALVRGGTEAFF
TRBJ2-2 few TRBV27 17 CASSPTAWGQRTGELFF
TRBJ1-2 - TRBV10-3 12 CAISERGDGYTF
TRBJ2-1 few TRBV20-1 14 CSATGGAGYNEQFF
TRBJ2-1 - TRBV11-2 14 CASSHRTGYNEQFF
TRBJ1-4 many TRBV2 14 CASSGGQRNEKLFF
TRBJ1-4 - TRBV5-1 15 CASSSGQWGNEKLFF
TRBJ1-2 many TRBV7-3 14 CASSSQGTVYGYTF
TRBJ2-7 few TRBV6-1 15 CASRRGGQGAYEQYF
TRBJ2-3 - TRBV12-3/TRBV12-4 14 CASILGRGTDTQYF
TRBJ1-1 few TRBV6-5 14 CASSYRGARTEAFF
TRBJ2-6 - TRBV19 14 CASSSDAGANVLTF
TRBJ2-3 many TRBV5-1 16 CASSSGTGANQGTQYF
TRBJ2-5 - TRBV20-1 14 CSAGTSADRETQYF
TRBJ2-1 - TRBV15 15 CATSRDLLAGDEQFF
TRBJ2-3 many TRBV12-3/TRBV12-4 13 CASSLVGTDTQYF
TRBJ2-3 - TRBV9 14 CASTASGSTDTQYF
TRBJ2-2 - TRBV4-3 16 CASSQVHPLNTGELFF
TRBJ2-1 few TRBV20-1 17 CSARDLLGTIGVNEQFF
TRBJ1-1 few TRBV28 11 CASSDRDRVFF
TRBJ2-7 few TRBV3-1 17 CASSQGGQGVHPYEQYF
TRBJ2-1 few TRBV20-1 17 CSANGLAGLVSYNEQFF
TRBJ1-5 few TRBV29-1 13 CSAQTGRDQPQHF